These 16 T cell receptor beta chains came from one sample sequenced in a study of early T cells in non-severe SARS-CoV-2 infection. Via MiXCR, TCRdb re-called the 5' RACE reads, giving one row per CDR3 protein. The data contain about 30,000 distinct CDR3 sequences, roughly 5.7% of them singletons. The sample taken for sequencing was whole blood. The origin of the receptors is an adult who was a healthcare worker with PCR-confirmed SARS-CoV-2 infection or an uninfected control (not recorded which).

In this sample, this clonotype turned up many times. The chain links TRBV3-1 to TRBJ2-2, with a weak D call TRBD1 (6 bases). The CDR3 is made up of 16 amino acids. V lost 3 bases, J lost 2 bases, and 13 bases lay in between. Germline values: CDR1 LGHDT, CDR2 YNNKEL (reference sequence). CDR3 sequence: CASSQLQGQNTGELFF. The CDR3 DNA reads TGTGCCAGCAGCCAGCTACAGGGCCAAAACACCGGGGAGCTGTTTTTT.

This CDR3 reads CASSSDYQTEQFF. The CDR3, as DNA: TGTGCCAGCAGTTCCGACTACCAAACCGAGCAGTTCTTC. The chain links TRBV6-2 or TRBV6-3 to TRBJ2-1; weak D call: TRBD2 (5 bases). CDR3 length: 13 residues. Trimming removed 4 bases from V and 10 bases from J, with 14 bases in between. Looked up from germline, CDR1 is MNHEY and CDR2 is SVGEGT.

This clonotype was recorded at least ten times. This rearrangement joins TRBV7-8 to TRBJ1-1, with TRBD1 matching over 9 bases. Germline CDR1 and CDR2: SGHVS and FQNEAQ. CDR3 size: 15 residues. The J segment lost 3 bases and the V segment lost 2 bases, leaving 4 bases of the junction unmatched. DNA of the CDR3: TGTGCCAGCAGCTTATTGGGACAGGGTCACACTGAAGCTTTCTTT. Amino acid sequence: CASSLLGQGHTEAFF.

This clonotype has a count of ten or more. V gene TRBV7-9 combines with J gene TRBJ2-4, with D unresolved. CDR3 length: 14 amino acids. Germline V gene data show CDR1 as SEHNR and CDR2 as FQNEAQ (reference sequence). Trimming pared 3 bases from V and 4 bases from J, leaving 10 bases between. In DNA form, the CDR3 reads TGTGCCAGCAGCTTGGAATATGGGAAAAACATTCAGTACTTC. Protein: CASSLEYGKNIQYF.

The chain combines TRBV7-2 with TRBJ2-2; TRBD1 matches at 9 bases. The CDR3 is 16 residues long. Germline V gene lookup returns CDR1 SGHTA and CDR2 FQGNSA. V lost 1 base and J lost 6; bases outside the gene matches: 6. The CDR3 DNA reads TGTGCCAGCAGCTTAGTGGGACAGGGACTGCCCGGGGAGCTGTTTTTT. Its protein product is CASSLVGQGLPGELFF.

This clonotype was counted at least ten times. V and J are TRBV6-5 and TRBJ2-4; 7 bases agree with TRBD1. From germline, CDR1 is MNHEY and CDR2 SVGAGI. V lost 6 bases to trimming and J lost 5 bases; unmatched junction nucleotides: 10. This CDR3 has 15 residues. CDR3 nucleotides: TGTGCCAGCAGGGCGACCGGGACAGTTCAAAACATTCAGTACTTC. It codes for CASRATGTVQNIQYF.

The rearrangement uses TRBV5-4 and TRBJ2-3, with D uncertain. The ends were cut back, 5 bases at V and 0 bases at J, with 16 bases in the middle. The CDR3 extends over 16 amino acids. The V gene's germline CDR1 is SGHNT and CDR2 YYREEE (reference sequence). This CDR3 reads CASSQRLAPSTDTQYF. The CDR3 region has the DNA TGTGCCAGCAGTCAAAGACTCGCGCCTAGCACAGATACGCAGTATTTT.

This clonotype was found many times. This rearrangement joins TRBV19 to TRBJ1-4; TRBD1 might be the D (6 bases). Trimming pared 6 bases from V and 6 bases from J, leaving 11 bases between. Germline V gene lookup returns CDR1 LNHDA and CDR2 SQIVND (reference sequence). This CDR3 comprises 13 residues. The CDR3 nucleotides read TGTGCCAGTAGCGACAGGTGGGATGAAAAACTGTTTTTT. Protein sequence: CASSDRWDEKLFF.

At least ten counts were recorded for this clonotype. This chain links TRBV6-4 with TRBJ2-2, with D possibly TRBD1 on 6 matching bases. This CDR3 is built from 15 residues. Trimming cost V 0 bases and J 3 bases, with 8 bases left between them. From germline, CDR1 is MRHNA and CDR2 SNTAGT. CDR3 residues: CASSDSEGDTGELFF. Here the CDR3 DNA reads TGTGCCAGCAGTGACTCCGAGGGGGACACCGGGGAGCTGTTTTTT.

This clonotype was counted ten times or more. This chain joins TRBV28 and TRBJ1-2, with 7 bases identical to TRBD1. Germline V gene sequence: CDR1 MDHEN, CDR2 SYDVKM. The V and J ends lost 2 bases and 4 bases, in that order; junction bases with no gene match: 1. The CDR3 runs 13 residues. The CDR3 is CASSLGTVYGYTF. In DNA form, the CDR3 reads TGTGCCAGCAGTTTAGGGACAGTCTATGGCTACACCTTC.

Many counts were recorded for this clonotype. This rearrangement joins TRBV5-1 to TRBJ1-6; D call uncertain. Germline V lookup: CDR1 SGHRS, CDR2 YFSETQ. CDR3 size: 13 residues. The V and J ends lost 2 bases and 8 bases respectively, with 8 bases between them. The CDR3 protein is CASSFDGDSPLHF. The CDR3 bases are TGCGCCAGCAGCTTCGACGGGGATTCACCCCTCCACTTT.

This clonotype was counted at least ten times. Here the CDR3 reads CASSIESGLNTEAFF. The DNA of the CDR3 is TGCGCCAGCAGCATAGAATCAGGGTTGAACACTGAAGCTTTCTTT. The genes are TRBV5-1 and TRBJ1-1; D may be TRBD1 (5 bases). Germline CDR1 is SGHRS and CDR2 is YFSETQ. The CDR3 spans 15 residues. With 4 bases removed from V and 0 bases from J, the gap between germline ends came to 13 bases.

This clonotype was counted many times. The chain recombines TRBV27 with TRBJ2-7, with D possibly TRBD1 on 5 matching bases. V was clipped by 2 bases and J by 2 bases, with 13 bases between them. The CDR3 runs to 15 residues. Germline V gives CDR1 MNHEY, CDR2 SMNVEV (reference sequence). This chain's CDR3 is CASSLVAGKAYEQYF. CDR3 DNA: TGTGCCAGCAGTTTAGTTGCAGGGAAGGCCTACGAGCAGTACTTC.

This clonotype was detected many times. V is TRBV7-9 and J is TRBJ2-2; possible D gene TRBD2, 5 bases. Per the germline V gene, CDR1 is SEHNR and CDR2 is FQNEAQ (reference sequence). The CDR3 spans 15 residues. V was pared by 1 base and J by 4 bases, with 10 bases between. CDR3 DNA sequence: TGTGCCAGCAGCTTAGTCCTAGCAGGCACCGGGGAGCTGTTTTTT. Translation: CASSLVLAGTGELFF.

V is TRBV9 and J is TRBJ2-5; D gene uncertain. Germline CDR1 reads SGDLS; CDR2 reads YYNGEE. The CDR3 is made up of 14 amino acids. Trimming cost V 4 bases and J 5 bases, with 15 bases left between them. The CDR3 DNA reads as TGTGCCAGCAGCAAAACCCTCTTAGGGGAGACCCAGTACTTC. This encodes CASSKTLLGETQYF.

In its sample, this clonotype was seen many times. The rearrangement joins TRBV18 to TRBJ2-1; 15 bases are a match to TRBD2. The germline gives CDR1 KGHSH, CDR2 LQKENI. The CDR3 is 17 amino acids. Germline trimming cut 0 bases from V and 9 bases from J; bases unmatched to any gene: 6. The CDR3 sequence is CASSPPRTSGGASEQFF. The CDR3 DNA follows: TGTGCCAGCTCACCACCTCGGACTAGCGGGGGGGCCTCTGAGCAGTTCTTC.